Listed below are T cell receptor beta chains from one sample, sequenced in a study of blood T cell repertoires in COVID-19. Profiled with immunoSEQ multiplex PCR; TCRdb holds only in-frame clones, not every one. Here the sample spans 400,000 to 500,000 clones, roughly 88% being singletons. The sequenced sample was PBMCs or T cells enriched from blood (not recorded which). These receptors all come from a woman aged 40 to 50 who had recovered from COVID-19. Each CDR3 is given with its conserved first and last residue. The D gene is left open where the match is weak. A row's size may be missing; if present it is once, few, many or a size class.

j_call: TRBJ1-2; v_call: TRBV3-1/TRBV3-2; d_call: NA; clone_size: NA; cdr3_aa: CASSPGPTNYGYTF; cdr3_nt: TGTGCCAGCAGCCCTGGGCCTACTAACTATGGCTACACCTTC
j_call: TRBJ1-1; v_call: TRBV20-1; d_call: NA; clone_size: NA; cdr3_aa: CSAPPGRPNF; cdr3_nt: TGCAGTGCTCCCCCTGGGAGGCCCAACTTT
j_call: TRBJ1-5; v_call: TRBV19; d_call: NA; clone_size: few; cdr3_aa: CASSITGFRGNQPQHF; cdr3_nt: TGTGCCAGTAGTATTACGGGGTTCCGGGGCAATCAGCCCCAGCATTTT
j_call: TRBJ1-2; v_call: TRBV5-4; d_call: TRBD1; clone_size: NA; cdr3_aa: CASRDRDGGYTF; cdr3_nt: TGTGCCAGCAGGGACAGGGACGGTGGCTACACCTTC
j_call: TRBJ1-6; v_call: TRBV7-6; d_call: NA; clone_size: NA; cdr3_aa: CASSPLGPVNSPLHF; cdr3_nt: TGTGCCAGCAGCCCCCTTGGGCCGGTCAATTCACCCCTCCACTTT
j_call: TRBJ1-2; v_call: TRBV30; d_call: TRBD1; clone_size: NA; cdr3_aa: CAWSVLTGGAPTNYGYTF; cdr3_nt: TGTGCCTGGAGTGTCCTGACAGGGGGCGCACCCACTAACTATGGCTACACCTTC
j_call: TRBJ2-5; v_call: TRBV18; d_call: NA; clone_size: NA; cdr3_aa: CASSISAGQETQYF; cdr3_nt: TGTGCCAGCTCAATCTCGGCAGGTCAAGAGACCCAGTACTTC
j_call: TRBJ1-2; v_call: TRBV9; d_call: TRBD1; clone_size: few; cdr3_aa: CASSATGGFYGYTF; cdr3_nt: TGTGCCAGCAGCGCAACAGGGGGTTTCTATGGCTACACCTTC
j_call: TRBJ1-2; v_call: TRBV27; d_call: NA; clone_size: NA; cdr3_aa: CASSHLSGTNYGYTF; cdr3_nt: TGTGCCAGCAGTCATCTCTCCGGGACAAACTATGGCTACACCTTC
j_call: TRBJ1-5; v_call: TRBV5-1; d_call: TRBD1; clone_size: few; cdr3_aa: CASSPGQDNQPQHF; cdr3_nt: TGCGCCAGCAGCCCCGGACAGGATAATCAGCCCCAGCATTTT
j_call: TRBJ2-5; v_call: TRBV6-6; d_call: TRBD1; clone_size: NA; cdr3_aa: CASGYSPDRVRETQYF; cdr3_nt: TGTGCCAGCGGTTACTCCCCGGACAGGGTGAGGGAGACCCAGTACTTC
j_call: TRBJ2-1; v_call: TRBV5-1; d_call: NA; clone_size: NA; cdr3_aa: CASSLEDGGYNEQFF; cdr3_nt: TGCGCCAGCAGCTTGGAGGACGGAGGGTACAATGAGCAGTTCTTC
j_call: TRBJ1-6; v_call: TRBV19; d_call: NA; clone_size: NA; cdr3_aa: CASSSVREESPLHF; cdr3_nt: TGTGCCAGTAGTTCCGTGAGGGAGGAATCACCCCTCCACTTT
j_call: TRBJ1-5; v_call: TRBV3-1/TRBV3-2; d_call: NA; clone_size: NA; cdr3_aa: CASSQVSGGNQPQHF; cdr3_nt: TGTGCCAGCAGCCAAGTTTCAGGGGGCAATCAGCCCCAGCATTTT
j_call: TRBJ2-3; v_call: TRBV3-1/TRBV3-2; d_call: TRBD2; clone_size: NA; cdr3_aa: CASSPRPLAGVATDTQYF; cdr3_nt: TGTGCCAGCAGCCCGCGCCCTCTAGCGGGAGTAGCGACAGATACGCAGTATTTT
j_call: TRBJ2-7; v_call: TRBV7-2; d_call: TRBD2; clone_size: NA; cdr3_aa: CASRTGGSSGSAIYEQYF; cdr3_nt: TGTGCCAGCAGAACGGGAGGGTCTAGCGGGAGCGCAATCTACGAGCAGTACTTC
j_call: TRBJ2-7; v_call: TRBV7-8; d_call: TRBD2; clone_size: NA; cdr3_aa: CASSSSGSGNEQYF; cdr3_nt: TGTGCCAGCAGTTCTAGCGGGTCCGGGAACGAGCAGTACTTC
j_call: TRBJ1-5; v_call: TRBV10-3; d_call: TRBD1; clone_size: NA; cdr3_aa: CAISESGQRLNQPQHF; cdr3_nt: TGTGCCATCAGTGAGTCGGGACAGAGATTAAATCAGCCCCAGCATTTT
j_call: TRBJ2-2; v_call: TRBV3-1/TRBV3-2; d_call: TRBD2; clone_size: NA; cdr3_aa: CASSQVGTSAGELFF; cdr3_nt: TGTGCCAGCAGCCAAGTCGGGACTAGCGCCGGGGAGCTGTTTTTT
j_call: TRBJ1-1; v_call: TRBV19; d_call: NA; clone_size: NA; cdr3_aa: CASSLAEAGTEAFF; cdr3_nt: TGTGCCAGTAGCCTCGCGGAGGCGGGTACTGAAGCTTTCTTT
j_call: TRBJ1-2; v_call: TRBV18; d_call: TRBD1; clone_size: once; cdr3_aa: CASQGQENYGYTF; cdr3_nt: TGTGCCAGCCAAGGACAGGAGAACTATGGCTACACCTTC